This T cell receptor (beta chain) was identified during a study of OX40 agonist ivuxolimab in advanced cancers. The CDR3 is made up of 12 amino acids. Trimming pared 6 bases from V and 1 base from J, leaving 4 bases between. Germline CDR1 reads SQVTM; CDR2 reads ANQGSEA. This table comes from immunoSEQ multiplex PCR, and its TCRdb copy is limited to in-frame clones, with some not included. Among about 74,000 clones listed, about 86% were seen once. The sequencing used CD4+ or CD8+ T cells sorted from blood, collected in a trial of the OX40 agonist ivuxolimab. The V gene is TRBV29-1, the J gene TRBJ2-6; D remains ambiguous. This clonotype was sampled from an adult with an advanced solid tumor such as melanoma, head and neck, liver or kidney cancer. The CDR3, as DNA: TGCAGCGTGGCGTCTGGGGCCAACGTCCTGACTTTC. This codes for CSVASGANVLTF.